This T cell receptor beta chain is from a study of shared clonotypes between healthy human individuals. Germline CDR1 reads MNHEY; CDR2 reads SVGAGI. CDR3 length: 13 residues. Trimming pared 5 bases from V and 7 bases from J, leaving 14 bases between. Remarks on this clone: Its antigen remains unidentified.

Measured with immunoSEQ multiplex PCR; TCRdb has only the in-frame clones, and not every one. The sample has around 2,100,000 clones; about 95% are singletons. General study points: Non-shared clonotypes were found to have lower generation probabilities than the clonotypes that were shared by all four of the sorted-subset donors. Rarefaction revealed incomplete sorted-subset sequencing despite large depth.

It was CD45RO-negative cells, positively selected for CCR7, that made up naive CD8 cells, with terminally differentiated effector memory CD45RA+ cells excluded. All donors were Caucasian adults living in Nashville, Tennessee. The origin of this receptor is a man aged 18 to 30 in good health. The genes are TRBV6-5 and TRBJ1-2; possible D gene TRBD1, 5 bases. Material: naive CD8+ T cells sorted from blood. Here the CDR3 DNA reads TGTGCCAGCAGTATCGAAGGGGTATCTGGCTACACCTTC. Translating it yields CASSIEGVSGYTF.